These 10 T cell receptor beta chains were sequenced from one sample in a study of blood T cell repertoires in COVID-19. Profiled with immunoSEQ multiplex PCR; TCRdb holds only in-frame clones, not every one. This sample has roughly 330,000 clones, with 80% to 90% found just once. The sequenced sample consisted of PBMCs or T cells enriched from blood (not recorded which). These receptors came from a woman younger than 35 who had recovered from COVID-19.

This sequence joins TRBV5-8 and TRBJ2-7, with 7 bases that match TRBD2. The CDR3 runs 15 residues. V was clipped by 1 base and J by 5 bases; unmatched bases: 9. The germline V gene encodes CDR1 SGHTS and CDR2 YDEGEE. Here the CDR3 reads CASSLMGGRANEQYF. The CDR3 nucleotides read TGTGCCAGCAGCTTGATGGGTGGGAGGGCTAACGAGCAGTACTTC.

The genes are TRBV6-1 and TRBJ2-3; TRBD2 matches at 8 bases. V lost 3 bases to trimming and J lost 1 base; unmatched junction nucleotides: 0. This CDR3 region has 14 residues. CDR1 and CDR2 from the germline V gene are MNHNS and SASEGT. As DNA, the CDR3 is TGTGCCAGCAGTGAGACTAGCGGCACAGATACGCAGTATTTT. Translated, it gives CASSETSGTDTQYF.

This chain links TRBV5-1 with TRBJ2-3; 9 bases are shared with TRBD2. Germline lookup yields CDR1 SGHRS and CDR2 YFSETQ. This CDR3 contains 16 residues. With 0 bases clipped from V and 3 bases from J, the junction kept 5 bases outside the gene matches. CDR3 in DNA: TGCGCCAGCAGCTTGGATGAGACTAGCGGAACAGATACGCAGTATTTT. Translation gives CASSLDETSGTDTQYF.

The chain recombines TRBV3-1 (or the pseudogene TRBV3-2) with TRBJ1-4, with D possibly matching TRBD1 (6 bases). Per germline, CDR1 LGHDT and CDR2 YNNKEL (reference sequence). V was cut by 4 bases and J by 5 bases, with 14 bases left in between. The CDR3 extends over 15 amino acids. CDR3 sequence (DNA): TGTGCCAGCAGCCTGAGACAGGAGGAGAATGAAAAACTGTTTTTT. Amino acid sequence: CASSLRQEENEKLFF.

The rearrangement uses TRBV5-1 and TRBJ2-3, with TRBD2 identical over 7 bases. The CDR3 length is 15 residues. The V gene end was trimmed by 6 bases and the J gene end by 6 bases; junction bases not matched to a gene: 13. Per the germline V gene, CDR1 is SGHRS and CDR2 is YFSETQ. The CDR3 protein is CASTPLAGVADTQYF. The CDR3 bases are TGCGCCAGCACCCCCTTGGCGGGAGTGGCGGATACGCAGTATTTT.

This clone was detected once. The chain employs TRBV7-8 and TRBJ2-1, with D maybe TRBD1 (5 bases). There are 17 residues in the CDR3. Per the germline V gene, CDR1 is SGHVS and CDR2 is FQNEAQ. With 4 bases removed from V and 6 bases from J, the gap between germline ends came to 22 bases. The CDR3 DNA reads as TGTGCCAGCAGCTCATCTCTCGACAGCCATTTCCTCAATGAGCAGTTCTTC. As protein: CASSSSLDSHFLNEQFF.

The V gene is TRBV6-5, the J gene TRBJ2-3; 11 nucleotides match TRBD1. This CDR3 contains 15 residues. Trimming at V came to 1 base and at J to 4 bases, leaving 1 base not matched to a gene. Germline V gene sequence: CDR1 MNHEY, CDR2 SVGAGI. This chain's CDR3 is CASSYLGQGADTQYF. CDR3 sequence (DNA): TGTGCCAGCAGTTACTTGGGACAGGGGGCAGATACGCAGTATTTT.

The rearrangement joins TRBV5-6 to TRBJ2-2; D might be TRBD1 (5 bases). Germline values: CDR1 SGHDT, CDR2 YYEEEE. V was shortened by 4 bases and J by 6 bases, with 19 bases between the two germline ends. This CDR3 is built from 16 residues. The CDR3 DNA sequence: TGTGCCAGCAGCCACTCCGGGCAGGGTGGATCCGGGGAGCTGTTTTTT. Translating gives CASSHSGQGGSGELFF. Drawing the rest from reference TRBV5-6 and TRBJ2-2, the complete variable domain is DAGVTQSPTHLIKTRGQQVTLRCSPKSGHDTVSWYQQALGQGPQFIFQYYEEEERQRGNFPDRFSGHQFPNYSSELNVNALLLGDSALYLCASSHSGQGGSGELFFGEGSRLTVL.

This rearrangement joins TRBV21-1 to TRBJ2-7; the D call of TRBD2 is as the table states it, not checked on the DNA. TRBV21-1 is shown as a pseudogene. This CDR3 has 17 amino acids. This CDR3 reads CASSKRGSWRWSYEQYF. For the CDR3, the DNA is TGTGCCAGCAGCAAACGGGGGTCCTGGAGGTGGTCCTACGAGCAGTACTTC.

The chain has TRBV6-5 and TRBJ1-4, with D unresolved. Germline loops: CDR1 MNHEY, CDR2 SVGAGI. The CDR3 extends over 15 amino acids. The V end lost 2 bases, the J end lost 0 bases, and 7 bases lay between the germline ends. CDR3 sequence reads: CASSYGGATNEKLFF. The CDR3 nucleotides are TGTGCCAGCAGTTACGGCGGTGCAACTAATGAAAAACTGTTTTTT.